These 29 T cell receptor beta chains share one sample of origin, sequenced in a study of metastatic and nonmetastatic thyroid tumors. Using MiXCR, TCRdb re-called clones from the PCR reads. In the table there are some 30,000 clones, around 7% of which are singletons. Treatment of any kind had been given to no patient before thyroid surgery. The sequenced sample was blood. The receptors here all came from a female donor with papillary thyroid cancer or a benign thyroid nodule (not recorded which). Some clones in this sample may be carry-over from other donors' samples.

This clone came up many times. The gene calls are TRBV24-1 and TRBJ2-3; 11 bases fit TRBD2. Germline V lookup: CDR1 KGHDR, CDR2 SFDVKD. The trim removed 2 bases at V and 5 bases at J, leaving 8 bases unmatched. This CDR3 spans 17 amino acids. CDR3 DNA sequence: TGTGCCACCAGTGATTCCATACTAGCGGGGGTTTTAGATACGCAGTATTTT. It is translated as CATSDSILAGVLDTQYF.

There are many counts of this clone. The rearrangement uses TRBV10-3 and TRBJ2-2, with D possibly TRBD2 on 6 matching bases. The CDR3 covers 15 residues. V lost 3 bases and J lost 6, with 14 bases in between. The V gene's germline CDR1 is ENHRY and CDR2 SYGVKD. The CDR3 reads CAISDAGNGAGELFF. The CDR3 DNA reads TGTGCCATCAGTGATGCGGGAAATGGTGCCGGGGAGCTGTTTTTT.

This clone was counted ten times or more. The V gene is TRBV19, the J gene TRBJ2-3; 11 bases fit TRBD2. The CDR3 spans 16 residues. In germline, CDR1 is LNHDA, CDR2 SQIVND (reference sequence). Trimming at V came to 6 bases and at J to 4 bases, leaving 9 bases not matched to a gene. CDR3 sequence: CASRGTSGKYPDTQYF. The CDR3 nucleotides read TGTGCCAGTAGGGGGACTAGCGGAAAATACCCAGATACGCAGTATTTT.

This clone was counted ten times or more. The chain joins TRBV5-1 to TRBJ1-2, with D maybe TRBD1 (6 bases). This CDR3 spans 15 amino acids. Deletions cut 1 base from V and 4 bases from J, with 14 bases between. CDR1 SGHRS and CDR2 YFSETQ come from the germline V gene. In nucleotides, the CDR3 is TGCGCCAGCAGCTTGACCTGGACAGACGGCTATGGCTACACCTTC. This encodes CASSLTWTDGYGYTF.

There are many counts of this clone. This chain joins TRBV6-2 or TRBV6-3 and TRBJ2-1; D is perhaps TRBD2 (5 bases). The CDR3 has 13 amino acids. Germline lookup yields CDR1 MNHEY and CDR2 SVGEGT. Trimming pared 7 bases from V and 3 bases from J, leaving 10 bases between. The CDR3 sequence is CASKETNYNEQFF. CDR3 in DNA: TGTGCCAGCAAGGAGACTAACTACAATGAGCAGTTCTTC.

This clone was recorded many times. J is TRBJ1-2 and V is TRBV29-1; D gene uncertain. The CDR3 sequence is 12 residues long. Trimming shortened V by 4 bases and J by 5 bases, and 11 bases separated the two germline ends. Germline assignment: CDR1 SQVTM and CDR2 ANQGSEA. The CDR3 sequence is CSVGSVRYGYTF. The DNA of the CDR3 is TGCAGCGTTGGGTCGGTTAGGTATGGCTACACCTTC.

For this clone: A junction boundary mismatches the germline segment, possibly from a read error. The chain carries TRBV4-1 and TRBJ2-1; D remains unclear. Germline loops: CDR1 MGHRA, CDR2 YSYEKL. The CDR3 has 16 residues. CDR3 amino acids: CASIQDWLQSNNEQFF. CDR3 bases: TGCGCCAGCATCCAAGATTGGCTACAAAGCAACAATGAGCAGTTCTTC.

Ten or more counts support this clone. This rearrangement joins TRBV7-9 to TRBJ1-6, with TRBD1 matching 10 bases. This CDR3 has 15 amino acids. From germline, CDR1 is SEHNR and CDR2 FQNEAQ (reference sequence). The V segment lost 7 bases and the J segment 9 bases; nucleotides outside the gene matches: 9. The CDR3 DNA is TGTGCCAGCAATTCCGGGACAGGGGTTAGTTCACCCCTCCACTTT. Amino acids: CASNSGTGVSSPLHF.

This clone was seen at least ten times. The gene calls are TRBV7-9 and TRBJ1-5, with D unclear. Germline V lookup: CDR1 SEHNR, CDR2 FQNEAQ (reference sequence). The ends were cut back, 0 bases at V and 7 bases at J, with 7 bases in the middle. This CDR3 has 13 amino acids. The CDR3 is CASSLAAEQPQHF. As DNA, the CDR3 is TGTGCCAGCAGCTTAGCTGCGGAGCAGCCCCAGCATTTT. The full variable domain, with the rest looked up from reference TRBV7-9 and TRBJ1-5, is DTGVSQNPRHKITKRGQNVTFRCDPISEHNRLYWYRQTLGQGPEFLTYFQNEAQLEKSRLLSDRFSAERPKGSFSTLEIQRTEQGDSAMYLCASSLAAEQPQHFGDGTRLSIL.

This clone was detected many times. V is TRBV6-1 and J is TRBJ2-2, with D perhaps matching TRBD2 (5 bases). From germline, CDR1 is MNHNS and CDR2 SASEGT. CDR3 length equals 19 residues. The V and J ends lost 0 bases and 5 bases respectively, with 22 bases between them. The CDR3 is CASSEAVGGRRLLTGELFF. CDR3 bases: TGTGCCAGCAGTGAAGCGGTAGGCGGGCGTCGCCTACTTACCGGGGAGCTGTTTTTT.

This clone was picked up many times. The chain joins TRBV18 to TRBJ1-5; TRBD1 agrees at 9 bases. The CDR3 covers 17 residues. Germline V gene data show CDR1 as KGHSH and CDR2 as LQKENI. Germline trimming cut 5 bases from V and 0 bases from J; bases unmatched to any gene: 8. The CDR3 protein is CASSATGGASSNQPQHF. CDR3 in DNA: TGTGCCAGCTCAGCAACAGGGGGCGCGTCTAGCAATCAGCCCCAGCATTTT.

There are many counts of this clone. The CDR3 DNA is TGCAGTGCTGTGACTAGCGGGGGGAAAGAGACCCAGTACTTC. Translated, it gives CSAVTSGGKETQYF. This chain joins TRBV20-1 and TRBJ2-5; TRBD2 matches at 13 bases. The junction had 3 bases not matched to a gene; V was cut back by 5 bases and J by 3 bases. CDR1 is DFQATT, CDR2 SNEGSKA, per germline (reference sequence). This CDR3 spans 14 amino acids.

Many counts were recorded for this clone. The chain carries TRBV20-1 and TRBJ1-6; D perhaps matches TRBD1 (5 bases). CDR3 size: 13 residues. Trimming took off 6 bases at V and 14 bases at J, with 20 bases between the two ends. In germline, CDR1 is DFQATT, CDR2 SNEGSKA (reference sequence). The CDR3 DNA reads TGCAGTGCCCCCCCCGGACACCACGCGGCCCTCCACTTT. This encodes CSAPPGHHAALHF.

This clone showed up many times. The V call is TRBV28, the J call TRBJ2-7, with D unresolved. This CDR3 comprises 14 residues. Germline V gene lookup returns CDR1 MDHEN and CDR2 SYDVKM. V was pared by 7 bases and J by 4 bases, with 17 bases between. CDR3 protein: CASISVTGTYEQYF. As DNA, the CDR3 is TGTGCCAGCATATCCGTTACTGGAACTTACGAGCAGTACTTC.

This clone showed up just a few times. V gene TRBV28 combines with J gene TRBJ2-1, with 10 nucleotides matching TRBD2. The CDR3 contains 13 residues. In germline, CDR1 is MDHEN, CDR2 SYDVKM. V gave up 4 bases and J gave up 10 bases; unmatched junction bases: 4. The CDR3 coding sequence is TGTGCCAGCAGTTCCCTAGCGGGGGAAGAGCAGTTCTTC. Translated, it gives CASSSLAGEEQFF.

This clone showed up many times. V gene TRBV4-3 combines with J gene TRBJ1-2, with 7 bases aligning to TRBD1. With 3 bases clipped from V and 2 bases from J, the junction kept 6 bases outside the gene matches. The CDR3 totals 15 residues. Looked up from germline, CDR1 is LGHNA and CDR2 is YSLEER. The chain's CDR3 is CASSHDRDSNYGYTF. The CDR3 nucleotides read TGCGCCAGCAGCCACGACCGGGACAGCAACTATGGCTACACCTTC.

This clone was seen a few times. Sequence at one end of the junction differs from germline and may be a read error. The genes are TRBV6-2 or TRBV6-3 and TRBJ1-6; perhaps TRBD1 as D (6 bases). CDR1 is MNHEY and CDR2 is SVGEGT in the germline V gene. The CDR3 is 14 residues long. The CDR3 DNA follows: TGTGCCAGCAGTGACTCGGGACAAGATTCACCCCTCCACTTT. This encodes CASSDSGQDSPLHF.

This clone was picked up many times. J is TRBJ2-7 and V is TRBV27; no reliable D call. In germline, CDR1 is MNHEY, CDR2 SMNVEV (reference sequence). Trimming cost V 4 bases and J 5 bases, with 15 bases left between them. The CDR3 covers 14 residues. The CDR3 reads CASSSFAGHHEQYF. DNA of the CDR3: TGTGCCAGCAGTTCTTTCGCCGGGCACCACGAGCAGTACTTC.

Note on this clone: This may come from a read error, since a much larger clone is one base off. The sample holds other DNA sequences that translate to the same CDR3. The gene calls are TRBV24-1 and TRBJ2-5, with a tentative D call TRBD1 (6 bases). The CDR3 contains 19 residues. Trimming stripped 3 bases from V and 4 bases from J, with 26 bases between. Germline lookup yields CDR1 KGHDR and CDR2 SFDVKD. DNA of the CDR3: TGTGCCACCAGTGATCCCAAACAGGAGACAGGTGTGAATAGAGAGACCCAGTACTTC. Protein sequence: CATSDPKQETGVNRETQYF.

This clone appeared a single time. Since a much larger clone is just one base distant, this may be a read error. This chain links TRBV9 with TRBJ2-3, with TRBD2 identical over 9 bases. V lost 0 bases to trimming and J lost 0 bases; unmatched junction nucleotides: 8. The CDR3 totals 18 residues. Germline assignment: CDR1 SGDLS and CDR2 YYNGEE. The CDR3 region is CASSVGLAVGPSTDTQYF. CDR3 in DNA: TGTGCCAGCAGCGTAGGACTAGCGGTAGGGCCAAGCACAGATACGCAGTATTTT.

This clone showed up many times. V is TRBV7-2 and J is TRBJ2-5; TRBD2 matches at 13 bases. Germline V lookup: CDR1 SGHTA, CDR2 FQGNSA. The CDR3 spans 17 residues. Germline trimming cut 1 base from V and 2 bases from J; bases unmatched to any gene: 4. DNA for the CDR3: TGTGCCAGCAGCTTAGTACTAGCGGGAGGGAAGCAAGAGACCCAGTACTTC. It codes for CASSLVLAGGKQETQYF.

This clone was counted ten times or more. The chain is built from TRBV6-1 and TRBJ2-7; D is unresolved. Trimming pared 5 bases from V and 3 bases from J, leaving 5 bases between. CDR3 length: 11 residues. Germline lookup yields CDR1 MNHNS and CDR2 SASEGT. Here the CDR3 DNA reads TGTGCCAGCAGTCCGCACTACGAGCAGTACTTC. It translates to CASSPHYEQYF.

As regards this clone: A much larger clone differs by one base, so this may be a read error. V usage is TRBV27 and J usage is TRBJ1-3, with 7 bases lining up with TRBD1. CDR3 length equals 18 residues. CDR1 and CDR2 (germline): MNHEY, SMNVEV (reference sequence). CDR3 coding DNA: TGTGCCAGCCCCACGACACTACAGGGGTGGTTCTCTGGAAACACCGTATATTTT. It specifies CASPTTLQGWFSGNTVYF.

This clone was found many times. CDR3 sequence: CASSKTDSTDTQYF. The CDR3 bases are TGTGCCAGCAGTAAGACTGATAGCACAGATACGCAGTATTTT. V usage is TRBV12-3 or TRBV12-4 and J usage is TRBJ2-3; no clear D. CDR3 length: 14 amino acids. Trimming took off 5 bases at V and 0 bases at J, with 9 bases between the two ends.

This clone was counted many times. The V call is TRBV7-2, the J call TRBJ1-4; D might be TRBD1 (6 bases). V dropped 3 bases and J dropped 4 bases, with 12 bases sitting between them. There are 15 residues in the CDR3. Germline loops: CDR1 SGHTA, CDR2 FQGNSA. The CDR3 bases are TGTGCCAGCAGCTTCACAGGGTCGGGTAATGAAAAACTGTTTTTT. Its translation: CASSFTGSGNEKLFF.

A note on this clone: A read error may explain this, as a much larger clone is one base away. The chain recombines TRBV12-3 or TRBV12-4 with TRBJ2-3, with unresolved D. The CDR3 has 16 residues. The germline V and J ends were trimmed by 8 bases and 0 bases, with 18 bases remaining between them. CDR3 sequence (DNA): TGTGCCAGCGGTTCCGACGTAGCTACTAGCACAGATACGCAGTATTTT. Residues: CASGSDVATSTDTQYF.

This CDR3 reads CASSGEGVFSTDTQYF. The CDR3 DNA reads as TGTGCCAGCAGCGGAGAGGGGGTCTTCAGCACAGATACGCAGTATTTT. V usage is TRBV4-2 and J usage is TRBJ2-3; possible D gene TRBD1, 6 bases. CDR3 length: 16 residues. Germline-derived CDR1 and CDR2 are LGHNA and YNFKEQ. Trimming removed 5 bases at V and 0 bases at J, with 15 bases between.

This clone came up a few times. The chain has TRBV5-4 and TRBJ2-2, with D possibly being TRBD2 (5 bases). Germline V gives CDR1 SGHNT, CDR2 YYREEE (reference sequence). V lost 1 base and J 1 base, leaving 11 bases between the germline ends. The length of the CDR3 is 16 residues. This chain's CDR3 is CASSLRTSGNTGELFF. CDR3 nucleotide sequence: TGTGCCAGCAGCTTGCGGACTTCTGGGAACACCGGGGAGCTGTTTTTT.

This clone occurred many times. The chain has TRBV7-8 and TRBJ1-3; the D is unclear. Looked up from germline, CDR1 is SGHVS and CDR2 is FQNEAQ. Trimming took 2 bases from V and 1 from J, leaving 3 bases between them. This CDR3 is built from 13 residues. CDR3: CASSLYSGNTIYF. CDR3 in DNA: TGTGCCAGCAGCTTATATTCTGGAAACACCATATATTTT.